These 11 T cell receptor beta chains originate from one sample sequenced in a study of control samples from healthy donors and cancer patients. Assay used: immunoSEQ multiplex PCR; TCRdb lists only in-frame clones, some missing. The sample holds 120,000 to 150,000 clones, roughly nine tenths seen once. Sequenced: blood. Every receptor here comes from a man in his late teens or twenties in good health.

This clone has a handful of counts. The genes are TRBV19 and TRBJ2-2, with D maybe TRBD1 (5 bases). The germline V gene has CDR1 LNHDA and CDR2 SQIVND (reference sequence). V gave up 7 bases and J gave up 3 bases, with 12 bases separating them. This CDR3 has 14 residues. CDR3 sequence (DNA): TGTGCCAGTACGGAGACAGTTCACACCGGGGAGCTGTTTTTT. Its protein product is CASTETVHTGELFF. Using reference TRBV19 and TRBJ2-2 for the parts outside the CDR3, the full variable domain is DGGITQSPKYLFRKEGQNVTLSCEQNLNHDAMYWYRQDPGQGLRLIYYSQIVNDFQKGDIAEGYSVSREKKESFPLTVTSAQKNPTAFYLCASTETVHTGELFFGEGSRLTVL.

The rearrangement joins TRBV6-6 to TRBJ1-2; D possibly corresponds to TRBD1 (6 bases). CDR3 length: 16 residues. V was pared by 6 bases and J by 4 bases, with 21 bases between. The germline V gene has CDR1 MNHNY and CDR2 SVGAGI (reference sequence). CDR3: CASRKGGPPSTYGYTF. The CDR3 DNA reads as TGTGCCAGCAGAAAGGGGGGACCGCCTAGCACCTATGGCTACACCTTC.

The CDR3, as DNA: TGTGCCAGCAGCTTACGCGGGGCGAGGGACGAGCAGTACTTC. Amino acid sequence: CASSLRGARDEQYF. V usage is TRBV7-8 and J usage is TRBJ2-7; a weak D match, TRBD2 (6 bases). The V end lost 2 bases, the J end lost 5 bases, and 13 bases lay between the germline ends. Germline V gene data show CDR1 as SGHVS and CDR2 as FQNEAQ. CDR3 length: 14 amino acids.

The chain recombines TRBV29-1 with TRBJ1-1; 7 bases map to TRBD1. V dropped 7 bases and J dropped 1; count of bases not matched to a gene: 6. This CDR3 has 13 residues. The germline V gene encodes CDR1 SQVTM and CDR2 ANQGSEA. The CDR3 protein is CSATGATNTEAFF. Here the CDR3 DNA reads TGCAGCGCAACAGGGGCTACGAACACTGAAGCTTTCTTT.

The V call is TRBV9, the J call TRBJ2-3; 7 bases fit TRBD2. CDR3 length equals 13 residues. Unmatched junction bases numbered 5, after V lost 6 bases and J lost 4 bases. Germline CDR1 and CDR2: SGDLS and YYNGEE. The CDR3 sequence: CASNQRGPDTQYF. Written as DNA, the CDR3 is TGTGCCAGCAATCAGCGGGGACCAGATACGCAGTATTTT.

The chain recombines TRBV5-6 with TRBJ2-3; TRBD2 matches at 12 bases. CDR1 is SGHDT and CDR2 is YYEEEE in the germline V gene. The CDR3 contains 16 residues. Trimming at V came to 2 bases and at J to 6 bases, leaving 7 bases not matched to a gene. The CDR3 loop reads CASSFWTSGAVDTQYF. Written as DNA, the CDR3 is TGTGCCAGCAGCTTTTGGACTAGCGGGGCAGTCGATACGCAGTATTTT.

The chain links TRBV7-8 to TRBJ2-2; D remains ambiguous. Trimming took 1 base from V and 6 from J, leaving 6 bases between them. CDR1 and CDR2 from the germline V gene are SGHVS and FQNEAQ. The CDR3 runs 13 residues. The CDR3 loop reads CASSLGNPGELFF. DNA of the CDR3: TGTGCCAGCAGCTTAGGGAATCCCGGGGAGCTGTTTTTT.

The gene calls are TRBV12-2 and TRBJ1-1. TRBV12-2 counts as a pseudogene. CDR3 size: 16 residues. The CDR3 protein is CASRPSRLRKVTEAFF. The CDR3 DNA reads as TGTGCAAGTCGCCCATCCCGCCTCCGTAAGGTCACTGAAGCTTTCTTT.

The chain recombines TRBV7-2 with TRBJ1-1; no clear D gene. CDR1 and CDR2 from the germline V gene are SGHTA and FQGNSA. Trimming took 1 base from V and 6 from J, leaving 9 bases between them. The length of the CDR3 is 13 residues. CDR3 DNA sequence: TGTGCCAGCAGCTTAGATTATGGGGCTGAAGCTTTCTTT. Amino acids: CASSLDYGAEAFF. Together with reference TRBV7-2 and TRBJ1-1, the CDR3 gives the full variable domain: GAGVSQSPSNKVTEKGKDVELRCDPISGHTALYWYRQSLGQGLEFLIYFQGNSAPDKSGLPSDRFSAERTGGSVSTLTIQRTQQEDSAVYLCASSLDYGAEAFFGQGTRLTVV.

This chain links TRBV27 with TRBJ1-1, with 10 positions matching TRBD1. V was clipped by 6 bases and J by 4 bases; unmatched bases: 5. The CDR3 extends over 14 amino acids. Per the germline V gene, CDR1 is MNHEY and CDR2 is SMNVEV (reference sequence). The CDR3 spells CASSDRGPGTEAFF. The CDR3 DNA follows: TGTGCCAGCAGCGACAGGGGGCCGGGCACTGAAGCTTTCTTT.

To note about this clone: Additional DNA sequences in this sample encode the identical CDR3. This chain uses TRBV20-1 with TRBJ1-2; D gene ambiguous. The ends were cut back, 5 bases at V and 8 bases at J, with 6 bases in the middle. From germline, CDR1 is DFQATT and CDR2 SNEGSKA (reference sequence). CDR3 length: 9 amino acids. The CDR3 sequence is CSAPGGYTF. CDR3 coding DNA: TGCAGTGCTCCGGGAGGCTACACCTTC.